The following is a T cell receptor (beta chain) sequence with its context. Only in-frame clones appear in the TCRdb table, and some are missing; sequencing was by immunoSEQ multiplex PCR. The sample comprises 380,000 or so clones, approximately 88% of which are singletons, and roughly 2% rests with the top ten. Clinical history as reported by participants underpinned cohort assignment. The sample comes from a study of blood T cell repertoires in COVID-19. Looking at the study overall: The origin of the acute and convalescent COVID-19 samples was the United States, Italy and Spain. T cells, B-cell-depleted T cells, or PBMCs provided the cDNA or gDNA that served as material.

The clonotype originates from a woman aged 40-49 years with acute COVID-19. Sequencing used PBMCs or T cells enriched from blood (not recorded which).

CDR3 bases: TGTGCCAGCAGCCCGCAGGTCAGCACAGATACGCAGTATTTT. This encodes CASSPQVSTDTQYF. The V call is TRBV7-2, the J call TRBJ2-3; D gene uncertain. CDR1 and CDR2 from the germline V gene are SGHTA and FQGNSA. This CDR3 is built from 14 residues. Trimming pared 5 bases from V and 0 bases from J, leaving 9 bases between.